These 9 T cell receptor beta chains share one sample of origin, sequenced in a study of T cell responses to AZD1222 COVID-19 vaccine. Sequencing used immunoSEQ multiplex PCR; TCRdb keeps in-frame clones, though not all of them. Altogether 92,000 or so clones are present, about nine tenths being singletons, with the ten largest covering 1.5% to 2%. Sequencing was performed on peripheral blood, taken on day 0 of AZD1222 vaccination. Receptors were obtained from an adult in good health.

The chain combines TRBV28 with TRBJ1-2; D not certain. V dropped 5 bases and J dropped 6 bases, with 10 bases sitting between them. In germline, CDR1 is MDHEN, CDR2 SYDVKM. The CDR3 loop spans 12 amino acids. Here the CDR3 reads CASSQDPNGYTF. CDR3 sequence (DNA): TGTGCCAGCAGTCAGGACCCTAATGGCTACACCTTC.

The genes are TRBV19 and TRBJ2-3; the D is unclear. Germline CDR1 LNHDA, CDR2 SQIVND (reference sequence). Trimming removed 1 base at V and 0 bases at J, with 8 bases between. This CDR3 is 15 amino acids long. DNA of the CDR3: TGTGCCAGTAGTATAGCGGCGGTGAGCACAGATACGCAGTATTTT. It codes for CASSIAAVSTDTQYF. Combining the CDR3 with reference TRBV19 and TRBJ2-3 gives the whole variable domain DGGITQSPKYLFRKEGQNVTLSCEQNLNHDAMYWYRQDPGQGLRLIYYSQIVNDFQKGDIAEGYSVSREKKESFPLTVTSAQKNPTAFYLCASSIAAVSTDTQYFGPGTRLTVL.

The chain joins TRBV6-1 to TRBJ1-1, with 8 bases matching TRBD1. The CDR3 sequence is 15 residues long. CDR1 is MNHNS, CDR2 SASEGT, per germline. The junction had 9 bases not matched to a gene; V was cut back by 5 bases and J by 4 bases. CDR3 loop: CASSPGQGWSTEAFF. The DNA of the CDR3 is TGTGCCAGCAGTCCAGGACAGGGTTGGAGCACTGAAGCTTTCTTT.

The DNA for the CDR3 is TGTGCCAGCAGAACAGGGAGCTATGGCTACACCTTC. This translates into CASRTGSYGYTF. J is TRBJ1-2 and V is TRBV6-1, with D perhaps matching TRBD1 (6 bases). Germline V CDR1 and CDR2: MNHNS, SASEGT. The germline V and J ends were trimmed by 6 bases and 4 bases, with 9 bases remaining between them. The length of the CDR3 is 12 residues.

The chain recombines TRBV7-9 with TRBJ1-6; the D gene is possibly TRBD1 (5 bases). Looked up from germline, CDR1 is SEHNR and CDR2 is FQNEAQ (reference sequence). Trimming removed 3 bases at V and 6 bases at J, with 9 bases between. The CDR3 consists of 14 residues. The CDR3: CASSFGGGNSPLHF. The CDR3 DNA is TGTGCCAGCAGCTTCGGGGGGGGTAATTCACCCCTCCACTTT.

The rearrangement links TRBV5-1 to TRBJ2-1, with no clear D. The germline CDR1 and CDR2 sequences are SGHRS and YFSETQ. The CDR3 is 15 amino acids. V lost 2 bases to trimming and J lost 6 bases, with 15 bases between them. CDR3 bases: TGCGCCAGCAGCTTCTCAGACCGCGTAGGCAATGAGCAGTTCTTC. It is translated as CASSFSDRVGNEQFF.

J is TRBJ2-3 and V is TRBV19; D is unclear. The V gene's germline CDR1 is LNHDA and CDR2 SQIVND (reference sequence). Deletions cut 9 bases from V and 4 bases from J, with 14 bases between. This CDR3 spans 13 amino acids. DNA for the CDR3: TGTGCCAGCACGGGTCTCTTCGCAGATACGCAGTATTTT. It specifies CASTGLFADTQYF.

The chain joins TRBV21-1 to TRBJ1-2. TRBV21-1 represents a pseudogene. CDR3 size: 15 residues. The CDR3 spells CASSKGQGGNYGYTF. The CDR3, as DNA: TGTGCCAGCAGCAAAGGGCAGGGGGGGAACTATGGCTACACCTTC.

The chain uses TRBV11-2 and TRBJ1-1; D unclear. CDR1 and CDR2 (germline): SGHAT, FQNNGV. The CDR3 loop spans 14 amino acids. V gave up 0 bases and J gave up 10 bases, with 15 bases separating them. Written as DNA, the CDR3 is TGTGCCAGCAGCTTAGATAGCAGCCCCGGCGGAGCTTTCTTT. This codes for CASSLDSSPGGAFF.